Reported below is one TCR beta chain. Antigen specificity is unknown. TCRdb keeps only in-frame clones here, not all; method: immunoSEQ multiplex PCR. The table lists around 130,000 clones, 93% of them singletons. This CDR3 contains 12 residues. In germline, CDR1 is LNHDA, CDR2 SQIVND (reference sequence). With 4 bases removed from V and 4 bases from J, the gap between germline ends came to 7 bases. The data were taken from a study of T cell responses to AZD1222 COVID-19 vaccine. The wider study: Some second doses came at about 4 weeks and others at about 12 weeks; these were pooled. Whole-study results and caveats: Clonal diversity was possibly underestimated; the donors were predominantly white British and more often female. Spike-specific TCR breadth and depth went up after people got two AZD1222 doses. Only after the peak T cell response were repertoires sampled.

J is TRBJ2-5 and V is TRBV19, with D possibly matching TRBD1 (5 bases). The receptor was derived from an adult in good health. The source was peripheral blood, collected on day 0 of AZD1222 vaccination. Written as DNA, the CDR3 is TGTGCCAGTAGTAGCCAGGGAGAGACCCAGTACTTC. Amino acid sequence: CASSSQGETQYF.